The present T cell receptor beta chain was sequenced within a study of blood T cell repertoires in COVID-19. In the study overall: The origin of the acute and convalescent COVID-19 samples was the United States, Italy and Spain. Nucleic acid was either cDNA or gDNA, and it came from T cells, B-cell-depleted T cells, or PBMCs.

V lost 0 bases to trimming and J lost 5 bases; unmatched junction nucleotides: 6. The CDR3 is made up of 15 amino acids. Germline loops: CDR1 SGDLS, CDR2 YYNGEE. The authors' processing: Reference gene primer amplification gave nucleated cell count estimates. The table came from immunoSEQ multiplex PCR; TCRdb's copy has only in-frame clones and leaves some out. The V and J calls and clone size were taken over from that table, and D and trimming were inferred from the DNA. The sample carries around 190,000 clones, 80% recorded once. This chain joins TRBV9 and TRBJ1-2; 8 nucleotides line up with TRBD1. Sequenced material: peripheral blood. This TCR was recovered from a man aged 55 to 70 with acute or convalescent COVID-19. CDR3 in amino acids: CASSVAQGGLYGYTF. CDR3 bases: TGTGCCAGCAGCGTAGCACAGGGGGGACTTTATGGCTACACCTTC.